The TCR beta chain under discussion was sequenced for a study of glioma-infiltrating T cells after dendritic cell vaccination. The primer mix had 60 V beta and 13 J beta primers. The assay was immunoSEQ multiplex PCR, and TCRdb's table has in-frame clones only and misses some. The sample lists under 100,000 clones, roughly three quarters seen once, with around 5.9% in the top ten. The CDR3 contains 13 residues. Trimming pared 5 bases from V and 3 bases from J, leaving 11 bases between. Germline CDR1 reads KGHSH; CDR2 reads LQKENI. This clone has just one count. V gene TRBV18 combines with J gene TRBJ2-7; no clear D. The sequences come from blood, collected before dendritic cell vaccination. The TCR originated in a human donor with glioblastoma. The CDR3 DNA is TGTGCCAGCTCAATTAAAGCCTACTACGAGCAGTACTTC. Translating it yields CASSIKAYYEQYF.